One sample yielded the 25 T cell receptor beta chains listed below, sequenced in a study of OX40 agonist ivuxolimab in advanced cancers. Libraries were prepared by immunoSEQ multiplex PCR; TCRdb keeps only in-frame clonotypes and omits some of them. The sample gives 40,000 to 50,000 clones, 75% to 85% of which show up once; 10% is in the top ten. The starting material was CD4+ or CD8+ T cells sorted from blood, obtained in a trial of the OX40 agonist ivuxolimab. All receptors come from an adult with an advanced solid tumor such as melanoma, head and neck, liver or kidney cancer.

CDR3 in DNA: TGTGCCAGCAGTTACTACAGCCTCACTGAAGCTTTCTTT. Translated: CASSYYSLTEAFF. V is TRBV6-5 and J is TRBJ1-1, with D unresolved. Trimming cost V 1 base and J 4 bases, with 7 bases left between them. This CDR3 has 13 residues. Germline CDR1 reads MNHEY; CDR2 reads SVGAGI.

V gene TRBV6-1 combines with J gene TRBJ1-5; D may be TRBD1 (6 bases). The CDR3 runs 14 residues. V was shortened by 6 bases and J by 1 base, with 10 bases between the two germline ends. In germline, CDR1 is MNHNS, CDR2 SASEGT. Written as DNA, the CDR3 is TGTGCCAGCAGACCCACAGGGAGCAATCAGCCCCAGCATTTT. This sequence encodes CASRPTGSNQPQHF.

The DNA of the CDR3 is TGTGCCAGCAGCTTCCTACAGGGCCCGAACACTGAAGCTTTCTTT. It encodes CASSFLQGPNTEAFF. The chain links TRBV11-2 to TRBJ1-1, with D perhaps TRBD1 (6 bases). Germline V gene sequence: CDR1 SGHAT, CDR2 FQNNGV. Trimming left V 3 bases short and J 1 base short, with 12 bases between. This CDR3 is built from 15 residues.

The chain carries TRBV29-1 and TRBJ2-3, with TRBD1 identical over 7 bases. Trimming at V came to 4 bases and at J to 1 base, leaving 2 bases not matched to a gene. Germline lookup yields CDR1 SQVTM and CDR2 ANQGSEA. The CDR3 is made up of 13 amino acids. The CDR3 region is CSVVTGGTDTQYF. CDR3 sequence (DNA): TGCAGCGTTGTAACAGGGGGCACAGATACGCAGTATTTT.

The chain carries TRBV9 and TRBJ1-1; D gene uncertain. The CDR3 covers 14 residues. Germline assignment: CDR1 SGDLS and CDR2 YYNGEE. The ends were cut back, 3 bases at V and 4 bases at J, with 13 bases in the middle. CDR3 in DNA: TGTGCCAGCAGCGCCCGTTATATAGGCACTGAAGCTTTCTTT. Residues: CASSARYIGTEAFF.

V gene TRBV21-1 combines with J gene TRBJ2-7. TRBV21-1 is a documented pseudogene. This CDR3 has 14 amino acids. The DNA for the CDR3 is TGTGCCAGCAGCAAAGCGTCACCGACCTACGAGCAGTACTTC. Its translation is CASSKASPTYEQYF.

This chain connects TRBV19 to TRBJ1-5, with D perhaps TRBD1 (5 bases). Germline CDR1 is LNHDA and CDR2 is SQIVND (reference sequence). The CDR3 sequence is 16 residues long. V lost 4 bases to trimming and J lost 4 bases, with 17 bases between them. The CDR3 region has the DNA TGTGCCAGTAGTAGAGCCTTTGGGACGCAGAATCAGCCCCAGCATTTT. Protein: CASSRAFGTQNQPQHF.

The chain employs TRBV29-1 and TRBJ2-2; 7 bases map to TRBD2. J lost 6 bases, V lost 3 bases, and 1 base had no gene match. Per the germline V gene, CDR1 is SQVTM and CDR2 is ANQGSEA. The length of the CDR3 is 12 residues. The CDR3 loop is CSVDREAGELFF. The CDR3 region has the DNA TGCAGCGTTGACCGGGAGGCCGGGGAGCTGTTTTTT.

The chain is built from TRBV13 and TRBJ2-7, with D perhaps TRBD2 (6 bases). V lost 1 base, J lost 4 bases, and 14 bases lay in between. CDR1 is PRHDT, CDR2 FYEKMQ, per germline (reference sequence). This CDR3 has 15 amino acids. DNA of the CDR3: TGTGCCAGCAGCTTAGTCGGACTAAACCCATACGAGCAGTACTTC. Its protein product is CASSLVGLNPYEQYF.

This chain connects TRBV4-2 to TRBJ2-1, with TRBD2 matching 7 bases. The germline V gene encodes CDR1 LGHNA and CDR2 YNFKEQ. The CDR3 has 16 amino acids. V was pared by 1 base and J by 0 bases, with 3 bases of the junction left unmatched. CDR3 loop: CASSQVLAASYNEQFF. The CDR3, as DNA: TGTGCCAGCAGCCAAGTTCTAGCGGCCTCCTACAATGAGCAGTTCTTC.

V is TRBV28 and J is TRBJ2-1; D remains unclear. Trimming removed 6 bases at V and 4 bases at J, with 7 bases between. The CDR3 length is 12 residues. Germline CDR1 and CDR2: MDHEN and SYDVKM. For the CDR3, the DNA is TGTGCCAGCAGCCCACGTTACAATGAGCAGTTCTTC. Protein product: CASSPRYNEQFF. Full variable domain (outside the CDR3, taken from reference TRBV28 and TRBJ2-1): DVKVTQSSRYLVKRTGEKVFLECVQDMDHENMFWYRQDPGLGLRLIYFSYDVKMKEKGDIPEGYSVSREKKERFSLILESASTNQTSMYLCASSPRYNEQFFGPGTRLTVL.

The rearrangement uses TRBV7-9 and TRBJ1-2, with D maybe TRBD1 (5 bases). Trimming shortened V by 5 bases and J by 1 base, and 8 bases separated the two germline ends. From germline, CDR1 is SEHNR and CDR2 FQNEAQ (reference sequence). The CDR3 runs 13 residues. The DNA for the CDR3 is TGTGCCAGCAGCGGAGACAGTAACTATGGCTACACCTTC. This encodes CASSGDSNYGYTF.

This chain links TRBV30 with TRBJ2-1; maybe TRBD2 (6 bases). CDR3 length equals 15 residues. Germline lookup yields CDR1 GTSNPN and CDR2 SVGIG (reference sequence). V lost 7 bases, J lost 7 bases, and 23 bases lay in between. As DNA, the CDR3 is TGTGCCTTTCAAACCGGCCCCGGGACTCGGAATGAGCAGTTCTTC. It encodes CAFQTGPGTRNEQFF.

This chain uses TRBV27 with TRBJ2-3; D may be TRBD1 (5 bases). Trimming cost V 0 bases and J 1 base, with 11 bases left between them. Germline loops: CDR1 MNHEY, CDR2 SMNVEV (reference sequence). This CDR3 is 16 amino acids long. CDR3 in DNA: TGTGCCAGCAGTTTATCAGCAGGGCAGGGCACAGATACGCAGTATTTT. It is translated as CASSLSAGQGTDTQYF.

V and J are TRBV18 and TRBJ2-2, with 8 bases lining up with TRBD1. With V trimmed by 3 bases and J by 4 bases, 7 bases remained unmatched. This CDR3 comprises 16 residues. Germline-derived CDR1 and CDR2 are KGHSH and LQKENI. CDR3 sequence (DNA): TGTGCCAGCTCACCTCAGACAGGGGCTCCCACCGGGGAGCTGTTTTTT. Protein sequence: CASSPQTGAPTGELFF.

The chain couples TRBV28 to TRBJ1-6; 11 bases align to TRBD1. The V and J ends lost 6 bases and 9 bases, in that order; junction bases with no gene match: 7. Germline CDR1 is MDHEN and CDR2 is SYDVKM. The CDR3 covers 15 residues. The CDR3 loop reads CASSRKGTGGSPLHF. For the CDR3, the DNA is TGTGCCAGCAGCCGAAAGGGGACAGGGGGTTCACCCCTCCACTTT.

The V call is TRBV25-1, the J call TRBJ2-5, with D hard to call. The CDR3 sequence is 15 residues long. Germline V gives CDR1 MGHDK, CDR2 SYGVNS. V was cut by 1 base and J by 0 bases, with 9 bases left in between. The chain's CDR3 is CASSESTDYQETQYF. The CDR3 DNA reads TGTGCCAGCAGTGAATCTACAGACTACCAAGAGACCCAGTACTTC.

This clone was counted a few times. This chain links TRBV18 with TRBJ1-2, with 12 bases lining up with TRBD1. CDR3 length equals 16 residues. From germline, CDR1 is KGHSH and CDR2 LQKENI. The trim removed 3 bases at V and 0 bases at J, leaving 2 bases unmatched. Here the CDR3 reads CASSPGQGAANYGYTF. In DNA, the CDR3 is TGTGCCAGCTCACCGGGACAGGGGGCGGCTAACTATGGCTACACCTTC.

V gene TRBV5-1 combines with J gene TRBJ2-3; 8 bases map to TRBD2. Looked up from germline, CDR1 is SGHRS and CDR2 is YFSETQ. This CDR3 contains 15 residues. Trimming removed 4 bases from V and 1 base from J; junction bases left unmatched: 5. The CDR3: CASSPSGPRTDTQYF. DNA of the CDR3: TGCGCCAGCAGCCCTAGCGGGCCGCGCACAGATACGCAGTATTTT.

This clone has just one count. The V call is TRBV6-6, the J call TRBJ2-3; D not certain. The V end lost 8 bases, the J end lost 3 bases, and 15 bases lay between the germline ends. The CDR3 is made up of 14 amino acids. Germline V gives CDR1 MNHNY, CDR2 SVGAGI (reference sequence). This CDR3 reads CASWGSLLTDTQYF. CDR3 coding DNA: TGTGCCAGCTGGGGATCCCTTTTAACAGATACGCAGTATTTT.

The rearrangement joins TRBV25-1 to TRBJ2-7; possible D gene TRBD2, 5 bases. Germline CDR1 reads MGHDK; CDR2 reads SYGVNS. The CDR3 consists of 11 residues. The V end lost 4 bases, the J end lost 4 bases, and 5 bases lay between the germline ends. The chain's CDR3 is CASSAGYEQYF. The CDR3 nucleotides are TGTGCCAGCAGTGCGGGGTACGAGCAGTACTTC.

By sample share, this clone is medium-sized. The chain has TRBV14 and TRBJ2-7; D perhaps matches TRBD1 (6 bases). V lost 0 bases, J lost 3 bases, and 12 bases lay in between. The germline V gene has CDR1 SGHDN and CDR2 FVKESK. This CDR3 is 15 amino acids long. In DNA form, the CDR3 reads TGTGCCAGCAGCCAAGATCCGGCCAGGGGCTACGAGCAGTACTTC. Translated, it gives CASSQDPARGYEQYF.

The gene calls are TRBV21-1 and TRBJ1-2; the D call of TRBD1 is as the table states it, not checked on the DNA. TRBV21-1 is designated a pseudogene. This CDR3 spans 13 amino acids. The CDR3 here is CARTGTDDYGYTF. The CDR3, as DNA: TGTGCCAGGACCGGGACAGATGATTATGGCTACACCTTC.

This clone appeared a single time. V usage is TRBV18 and J usage is TRBJ2-5; 8 nucleotides align to TRBD2. Germline trimming cut 3 bases from V and 0 bases from J; bases unmatched to any gene: 3. From germline, CDR1 is KGHSH and CDR2 LQKENI. This CDR3 has 15 amino acids. The chain's CDR3 is CASSPASGYQETQYF. CDR3 nucleotides: TGTGCCAGCTCACCGGCTAGCGGGTACCAAGAGACCCAGTACTTC.

The V and J genes are TRBV7-2 and TRBJ2-3; TRBD1 or TRBD2 may be the D gene (6 bases each). The germline gives CDR1 SGHTA, CDR2 FQGNSA. CDR3 length: 16 residues. Trimming pared 5 bases from V and 6 bases from J, leaving 21 bases between. CDR3 in DNA: TGTGCCAGCAGCCCAAGAGGGGGGCAGGGTCAGGATACGCAGTATTTT. Translation gives CASSPRGGQGQDTQYF.